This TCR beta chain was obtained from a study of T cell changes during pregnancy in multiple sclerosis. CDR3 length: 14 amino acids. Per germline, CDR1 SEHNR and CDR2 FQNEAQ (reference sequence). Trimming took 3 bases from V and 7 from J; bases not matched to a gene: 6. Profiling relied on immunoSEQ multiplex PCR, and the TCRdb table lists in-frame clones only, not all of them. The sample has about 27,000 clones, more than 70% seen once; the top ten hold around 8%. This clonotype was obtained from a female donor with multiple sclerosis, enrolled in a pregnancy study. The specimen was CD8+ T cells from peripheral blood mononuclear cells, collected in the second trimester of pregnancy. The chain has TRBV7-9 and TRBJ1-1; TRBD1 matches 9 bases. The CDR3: CASSFGDRVDEAFF. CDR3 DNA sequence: TGTGCCAGCAGCTTTGGGGACAGGGTTGATGAAGCTTTCTTT. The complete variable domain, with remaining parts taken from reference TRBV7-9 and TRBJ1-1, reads DTGVSQNPRHKITKRGQNVTFRCDPISEHNRLYWYRQTLGQGPEFLTYFQNEAQLEKSRLLSDRFSAERPKGSFSTLEIQRTEQGDSAMYLCASSFGDRVDEAFFGQGTRLTVV.